Included here is one TCR beta chain sequence, with context. The clone's antigen remains unknown. Base qualities are not provided; no much larger clone lies one nucleotide away. These data are taken from a study of shared clonotypes between healthy human individuals (TCRdb year 2020). Study-level background: Three men and two women, aged 18 to 49 years, made up the cohort. Different laboratories and diverse techniques were used to prepare libraries and sequence TCR repertoires, to increase sequencing depth and limit assay-specific biases. For each donor, three plates each were used for CD4 naive and CD4 memory, two plates were used for CD8 naive, and one plate was used for CD8 memory. The study deeply sequenced blood TCR repertoires of five healthy adults to estimate repertoire size and the extent of clonotype sharing between individuals. Between about 0.85 and 10 billion PBMCs per donor were obtained by leukapheresis.

The CDR3, from cysteine to phenylalanine, totals 16 residues. Here the CDR3 DNA is all that survives: 48 bases in frame from base 1. Using the deep immunoSEQ assay, multiplex PCR amplified TCR CDR3 regions from genomic DNA. Genomic DNA extracted from each cell subset was distributed evenly over all wells of several immunoSEQ 96-well plates, and each plate served as one replicate. For sorted subsets, approximately 210 ng genomic DNA, equal to some 30,000 T cell genomes, was loaded into each replicate PCR. Purified libraries were quantified with a Qubit 3.0 fluorometer, sized on a Bioanalyzer 2100, and re-quantified with the KAPA Library Quantification kit. Every immunoSEQ 96-well plate was sequenced on a separate single-read 150-cycle Illumina NextSeq 550 flow cell. Turning to the authors' computational methods: The immunoSEQ output contained only junctional sequences without quality scores, so filtering could not match that applied to full-length reads. Sequences were annotated with PyIR, a Python wrapper for IgBLAST v1.9, and V/J genes and CDR3 were assigned using IMGT germline references. Reads were removed for weak V/J assignments (E-value above 1e-6), missing CDR3, stop codons, out-of-frame junctions, or ambiguous translated residues. A V3J clonotype was defined by an identical inferred V gene, J gene, and CDR3 amino acid sequence. To compute the percentage overlap between repertoires, the number of shared unique clonotypes was divided by the size of the smaller repertoire. Repertoire richness was assessed with RTK rarefaction, the Chao1 estimator, and Recon v2.1 estimates of unobserved clonotypes. Generation probabilities for all TCRbeta clonotypes obtained by the gDNA method from a handful of donors were computed using OLGA. Sourced from immuneACCESS, this table was stored by TCRdb with only in-frame sequences that have V and J called. A share of the clones is absent; for the studies checked, an unresolved V gene accounts for under half, and the remainder has no known explanation. V and J calls and clone size are as listed in that table; D and trimming were resolved from the DNA. The table for this sample lists roughly 2.6 million clones; roughly 92% of them were counted only once. The top ten clones comprise over 0.12% of the sample.

The paper's findings and limits, for the study overall: Compared with non-shared clonotypes, the clonotypes found in all four sorted-subset donors had higher generation probabilities. Naive subsets generally had larger estimated clonotype richness than memory subsets. Pairwise subsampling led to the expectation that sequencing depth would affect the degree of clonotype sharing among donors. Around 5.4% of naive CD4, 3.5% of naive CD8, about 2.4% of memory CD4, and over 0.35% of memory CD8 clonotypes were shared across a few donors. Only blood was sampled, and tissue TCR repertoires likely differ from those in blood. Because the study included a small number of donors, the genetic and exposure-history diversity represented was limited. Incomplete sequencing was indicated by rarefaction of sorted-subset datasets, despite the large sequencing depth.

Donors were healthy HIV-negative adults with no recently reported acute infections or vaccinations. Every donor was a Caucasian adult living in Nashville, Tennessee, USA. Magnetic negative selection was used to enrich CD4+ T cells, after which naive cells were positively selected on CD45RA and the negative fraction became the memory subset. After blood collection by leukapheresis, PBMCs were isolated using Ficoll-Histopaque density gradient centrifugation and then cryopreserved in the vapor phase of liquid nitrogen. Purity and quantity of every magnetically sorted T cell population were checked by analytical flow cytometry. From each sorted fraction, genomic DNA was isolated and quantified by UV absorbance on a Nanodrop 2000c.

The sequence came from a man between 18 and 29 years old in good health. The sequencing input was naive CD4+ T cells sorted from blood. What the cell subset or site label conveys for this sample: CD45RA+ positively selected. The V and J genes are TRBV21-1 and TRBJ2-3; the table's D call, TRBD2, was not checked against the DNA. TRBV21-1 is assigned pseudogene status. The DNA is TGTGCCAGCAGCAAAAATAACGTTACTAGCACAGATACGCAGTATTTT. The translation is CASSKNNVTSTDTQYF.